This T cell receptor beta chain stems from a study of neoadjuvant nivolumab and ipilimumab in lung cancer. Study-level findings and limits: Only two of four nivolumab-treated tumors gained richness and clonality by surgery. Compared with tumor-adjacent uninvolved lung, resected tumors showed greater richness and clonality.

The CDR3 has 11 residues. The germline V gene encodes CDR1 SQVTM and CDR2 ANQGSEA. With 7 bases clipped from V and 5 bases from J, the junction kept 3 bases outside the gene matches. Details on this clone: Its specificity is unknown.

Profiled with immunoSEQ multiplex PCR; TCRdb holds only in-frame clones, not every one. The table includes 15,000 to 20,000 clones, 65% to 85% detected once. The genes are TRBV29-1 and TRBJ2-7; 9 bases align to TRBD1. Sequences were derived from tumor tissue, sampled after neoadjuvant nivolumab, alone or with ipilimumab, at or shortly before surgery. This sequence originates from an adult with non-small cell lung cancer. CDR3 DNA sequence: TGCAGCGGGTACAGGGGGCACGAGCAGTACTTC. Protein: CSGYRGHEQYF.